Following are 25 T cell receptor beta chains from one sample sequenced in a study of long-term antiretroviral therapy in people with HIV. The libraries were made with immunoSEQ v3.0 at survey level. Measured with immunoSEQ multiplex PCR; TCRdb has only the in-frame clones, and not every one. The sample comprises about 16,000 clones, over 70% of which are singletons, and around 15% rests with the top ten. The sequencing here drew on unsorted PBMCs, taken less than 1.3 years before starting antiretroviral therapy. These receptors came from a man aged 25-40 years with HIV.

The count of this clone is one. The gene calls are TRBV7-3 and TRBJ1-1; D unresolved. Germline-derived CDR1 and CDR2 are SGHTA and FQGTGA. V was clipped by 2 bases and J by 9 bases, with 10 bases between them. CDR3 length: 12 amino acids. The CDR3 loop reads CASSLPGRQAFF. In DNA, the CDR3 is TGTGCCAGCAGCTTACCCGGCAGGCAAGCTTTCTTT.

The chain links TRBV2 to TRBJ1-4; D call uncertain. In germline, CDR1 is SNHLY, CDR2 FYNNEI. The CDR3 runs to 12 residues. The ends were cut back, 2 bases at V and 4 bases at J, with 2 bases in the middle. The CDR3 loop reads CASSEHNEKLFF. The CDR3 DNA reads as TGTGCCAGCAGTGAACATAATGAAAAACTGTTTTTT.

The genes are TRBV7-8 and TRBJ2-3; 10 nucleotides line up with TRBD2. The J segment lost 7 bases and the V segment lost 5 bases, leaving 9 bases of the junction unmatched. This CDR3 is built from 15 residues. Germline loops: CDR1 SGHVS, CDR2 FQNEAQ. Written as DNA, the CDR3 is TGTGCCAGCAGCACCACCGGGACTAGCGTTCATACGCAGTATTTT. It specifies CASSTTGTSVHTQYF.

The chain employs TRBV28 and TRBJ2-1; 10 bases line up with TRBD2. Germline values: CDR1 MDHEN, CDR2 SYDVKM. V was clipped by 2 bases and J by 6 bases; unmatched bases: 13. This CDR3 contains 18 residues. Here the CDR3 DNA reads TGTGCCAGCAGTTTAGCTAGCGGGAGTAGCAGGTTGTCCAATGAGCAGTTCTTC. It encodes CASSLASGSSRLSNEQFF.

The chain joins TRBV5-1 to TRBJ2-7; 8 bases are a match to TRBD1. Per the germline V gene, CDR1 is SGHRS and CDR2 is YFSETQ. V dropped 4 bases and J dropped 4; count of bases not matched to a gene: 10. The CDR3 is 15 residues long. DNA of the CDR3: TGCGCCAGCAGCACCGGACAGGGTGCTTATTACGAGCAGTACTTC. Encoded protein: CASSTGQGAYYEQYF. Full variable domain (rest looked up from reference TRBV5-1 and TRBJ2-7): KAGVTQTPRYLIKTRGQQVTLSCSPISGHRSVSWYQQTPGQGLQFLFEYFSETQRNKGNFPGRFSGRQFSNSRSEMNVSTLELGDSALYLCASSTGQGAYYEQYFGPGTRLTVT.

The chain combines TRBV18 with TRBJ2-3; D unclear. V lost 8 bases to trimming and J lost 0 bases, with 3 bases between them. There are 11 residues in the CDR3. Germline CDR1 is KGHSH and CDR2 is LQKENI. CDR3 nucleotides: TGTGCCAGCCTCAGCACAGATACGCAGTATTTT. Residues: CASLSTDTQYF.

V gene TRBV27 combines with J gene TRBJ1-2; D call uncertain. The germline CDR1 and CDR2 sequences are MNHEY and SMNVEV (reference sequence). The CDR3 runs 16 residues. Trimming removed 2 bases at V and 0 bases at J, with 13 bases between. The DNA for the CDR3 is TGTGCCAGCAGTTTAGCCGGCTCGGTAGCTAACTATGGCTACACCTTC. The encoded protein is CASSLAGSVANYGYTF.

V gene TRBV7-8 combines with J gene TRBJ1-5; D gene ambiguous. V was shortened by 7 bases and J by 0 bases, with 10 bases between the two germline ends. The V gene's germline CDR1 is SGHVS and CDR2 FQNEAQ. The CDR3 contains 14 residues. The CDR3 nucleotides are TGTGCCAGCAATTCCGACGTTAGCAATCAGCCCCAGCATTTT. Translation gives CASNSDVSNQPQHF.

The chain has TRBV9 and TRBJ2-7; 13 bases map to TRBD2. The V segment lost 0 bases and the J segment 3 bases; nucleotides outside the gene matches: 6. The CDR3 sequence is 17 residues long. Germline assignment: CDR1 SGDLS and CDR2 YYNGEE. The CDR3 nucleotides read TGTGCCAGCAGCGTAGGACTAGCGGGGGGTTGGAGCTACGAGCAGTACTTC. It yields the protein CASSVGLAGGWSYEQYF.

This clone was detected once. The V gene is TRBV7-2, the J gene TRBJ1-2; TRBD1 matches at 8 bases. This CDR3 region has 15 residues. J lost 3 bases, V lost 4 bases, and 7 bases had no gene match. The germline V gene has CDR1 SGHTA and CDR2 FQGNSA. In DNA, the CDR3 is TGTGCCAGCAGCTGGGGACAGGTCGGTTACTATGGCTACACCTTC. Encoded protein: CASSWGQVGYYGYTF.

The rearrangement links TRBV7-8 to TRBJ1-2, with D possibly being TRBD1 (5 bases). The CDR3 has 13 residues. V lost 4 bases to trimming and J lost 1 base, with 7 bases between them. CDR1 is SGHVS, CDR2 FQNEAQ, per germline. The CDR3, as DNA: TGTGCCAGCAGCTCGACAGTTAACTATGGCTACACCTTC. Its protein is CASSSTVNYGYTF.

The chain employs TRBV4-1 and TRBJ2-3, with D unresolved. The CDR3 contains 13 residues. Per germline, CDR1 MGHRA and CDR2 YSYEKL. V lost 3 bases and J lost 2, with 6 bases in between. The CDR3 region has the DNA TGCGCCAGCAGCCAGGTGGACACAGATACGCAGTATTTT. It specifies CASSQVDTDTQYF.

The V gene is TRBV14, the J gene TRBJ1-2; D remains unclear. This CDR3 comprises 14 residues. V lost 0 bases, J lost 4 bases, and 9 bases lay in between. Germline CDR1 is SGHDN and CDR2 is FVKESK. The CDR3 loop is CASSQDKVSYGYTF. CDR3 nucleotide sequence: TGTGCCAGCAGCCAAGATAAAGTTTCCTATGGCTACACCTTC.

This chain uses TRBV5-1 with TRBJ2-3, with unresolved D. The V gene's germline CDR1 is SGHRS and CDR2 YFSETQ. The CDR3 contains 14 residues. V shed 4 bases and J shed 5 bases, with 14 bases lying between them. As DNA, the CDR3 is TGCGCCAGCAGCCCCTCCTCTGCGGTAGATACGCAGTATTTT. Translated, it gives CASSPSSAVDTQYF.

V gene TRBV5-4 combines with J gene TRBJ1-2; 8 positions match TRBD1. Germline V gene sequence: CDR1 SGHNT, CDR2 YYREEE (reference sequence). V lost 4 bases to trimming and J lost 5 bases; unmatched junction nucleotides: 19. The length of the CDR3 is 18 residues. As DNA, the CDR3 is TGTGCCAGCAGCGGACAACTGACCCCCGGGACAGGCGTTTATGGCTACACCTTC. It codes for CASSGQLTPGTGVYGYTF.

This clone is medium-sized (0.01 to 0.1%) within its sample. The chain employs TRBV18 and TRBJ1-2, with 9 bases lining up with TRBD1. The V segment lost 5 bases and the J segment 8 bases; nucleotides outside the gene matches: 9. Germline V gene data show CDR1 as KGHSH and CDR2 as LQKENI. The CDR3 contains 14 residues. This CDR3 is CASSTGQGDRGYTF. CDR3 nucleotides: TGTGCCAGCTCAACGGGACAGGGTGATCGCGGCTACACCTTC.

The chain has TRBV4-2 and TRBJ2-3; 14 bases are shared with TRBD2. V shed 4 bases, J shed 6 bases, and the junction held 6 bases outside the gene matches. The CDR3 has 16 amino acids. The germline V gene encodes CDR1 LGHNA and CDR2 YNFKEQ. CDR3: CASSPRLAGGVDTQYF. The CDR3, as DNA: TGTGCCAGCAGCCCCAGACTAGCGGGGGGGGTGGATACGCAGTATTTT.

The rearrangement links TRBV2 to TRBJ2-7; 12 bases map to TRBD2. The germline CDR1 and CDR2 sequences are SNHLY and FYNNEI. V lost 5 bases and J lost 0; bases outside the gene matches: 5. The CDR3 sequence is 16 residues long. The CDR3 here is CASSQTSGSPSYEQYF. The CDR3 coding sequence is TGTGCCAGCAGTCAGACTAGCGGGAGTCCCTCCTACGAGCAGTACTTC.

The chain uses TRBV5-1 and TRBJ1-4; 7 bases agree with TRBD1. The junction had 6 bases not matched to a gene; V was cut back by 2 bases and J by 8 bases. The CDR3 extends over 14 amino acids. The germline V gene has CDR1 SGHRS and CDR2 YFSETQ. This CDR3 reads CASSFTGDGEKLFF. The CDR3 nucleotides are TGCGCCAGCAGCTTTACAGGGGATGGGGAAAAACTGTTTTTT.

The chain has TRBV9 and TRBJ2-1; D not certain. The germline gives CDR1 SGDLS, CDR2 YYNGEE. V lost 0 bases, J lost 6 bases, and 13 bases lay in between. This CDR3 is 15 amino acids long. This CDR3 reads CASSVVGGGGNEQFF. For the CDR3, the DNA is TGTGCCAGCAGCGTAGTCGGCGGCGGTGGCAATGAGCAGTTCTTC.

The J gene is TRBJ2-2, the V gene TRBV5-5; D may be TRBD1 (6 bases). CDR1 and CDR2 (germline): SGHKS, YYEKEE (reference sequence). The CDR3 has 17 residues. V lost 4 bases and J 4 bases, leaving 20 bases between the germline ends. The CDR3 nucleotides are TGTGCCAGCAGCCACGAATGGACAGTAGCCGGCACCGGGGAGCTGTTTTTT. This sequence encodes CASSHEWTVAGTGELFF.

This chain links TRBV18 with TRBJ2-3; 9 nucleotides agree with TRBD1. Germline CDR1 KGHSH, CDR2 LQKENI. The CDR3 spans 14 residues. Unmatched junction bases numbered 2, after V lost 2 bases and J lost 5 bases. CDR3 nucleotides: TGTGCCAGCTCACCAGGGACAGGGATAGATACGCAGTATTTT. Its protein product is CASSPGTGIDTQYF. Using reference TRBV18 and TRBJ2-3 for the parts outside the CDR3, the full variable domain is NAGVMQNPRHLVRRRGQEARLRCSPMKGHSHVYWYRQLPEEGLKFMVYLQKENIIDESGMPKERFSAEFPKEGPSILRIQQVVRGDSAAYFCASSPGTGIDTQYFGPGTRLTVL.

The rearrangement uses TRBV7-3 and TRBJ2-5, with D maybe TRBD2 (7 bases). The CDR3 runs 16 residues. Trimming removed 0 bases from V and 4 bases from J, with 15 bases in between. From germline, CDR1 is SGHTA and CDR2 FQGTGA. CDR3 DNA: TGTGCCAGCAGCTTAACTGGCGGGAGAGGGGGAGAGACCCAGTACTTC. It is translated as CASSLTGGRGGETQYF.

This clone has more than one count but fewer than ten. The chain is built from TRBV7-6 and TRBJ1-2, with TRBD1 matching over 11 bases. Trimming removed 4 bases from V and 7 bases from J; junction bases left unmatched: 5. Germline CDR1 reads SGHVS; CDR2 reads FNYEAQ. This CDR3 spans 14 amino acids. The CDR3 is CASSSGQGALGYTF. The CDR3, as DNA: TGTGCCAGCAGCTCAGGACAGGGGGCGCTTGGCTACACCTTC.

The rearrangement links TRBV29-1 to TRBJ2-3; a weak D match, TRBD1 (5 bases). This CDR3 is 12 amino acids long. Germline V gene data show CDR1 as SQVTM and CDR2 as ANQGSEA. V lost 5 bases, J lost 5 bases, and 11 bases lay in between. CDR3 sequence (DNA): TGCAGCGTTACCTCAGGGATAGATACGCAGTATTTT. Translating it yields CSVTSGIDTQYF.